The table lists the clone carrying this TCR beta chain with a count of one. Its antigen is as yet unknown. The sample belongs to a study of shared clonotypes between healthy human individuals. Assay: immunoSEQ multiplex PCR; the TCRdb copy retains only in-frame clones and omits some. This table has some 1,400,000 clones, approximately 97% appearing once. Broader study findings: Only blood samples were collected, and tissue repertoires likely differ. Owing to a small donor count, the genetic and exposure-history diversity represented was limited.

Germline V gene lookup returns CDR1 SGHTA and CDR2 FQGNSA. The CDR3 has 13 residues. Trimming stripped 5 bases from V and 5 bases from J, with 11 bases between. The J gene is TRBJ2-3, the V gene TRBV7-2, with TRBD2 as a possible D gene (6 bases). Sequencing input: naive CD4+ T cells sorted from blood. The subset is: CD45RA+ positively selected. This receptor was identified in a young man in good health. CDR3 DNA: TGTGCCAGCAGCCAGTGGAGGGTAGATACGCAGTATTTT. Amino acids: CASSQWRVDTQYF.